In this sample, the clone carrying this T cell receptor (beta chain) turned up many times. Template switching with 5'RACE generated the TCR cDNA and added a universal primer site and UMIs. TCRdb processed the 5' RACE reads anew with MiXCR; each CDR3 protein has one entry. The table lists under 300,000 distinct CDR3 sequences, 6.9% of them singletons. This entry is derived from a study of T cells after yellow fever vaccination. This CDR3 is built from 15 residues. Looked up from germline, CDR1 is MNHEY and CDR2 is SMNVEV (reference sequence). The ends were cut back, 3 bases at V and 4 bases at J, with 13 bases in the middle.

The TCR originated in a man younger than 45 who received the YFV17D yellow fever vaccine. The sample was CD4+ T cells sorted from PBMCs, taken 15 days after the yellow fever booster vaccination. The chain carries TRBV27 and TRBJ2-1; D possibly uses TRBD1 or TRBD2 (5 bases each). CDR3 bases: TGTGCCAGCAGTTTTGGGGACCTCGATTACAATGAGCAGTTCTTC. It is translated as CASSFGDLDYNEQFF.